These 10 T cell receptor beta chains originate from one sample sequenced in a study of OX40 agonist ivuxolimab in advanced cancers. Profiling relied on immunoSEQ multiplex PCR, and the TCRdb table lists in-frame clones only, not all of them. The data show about 82,000 clones, more than 70% seen once. Sequenced material: CD4+ or CD8+ T cells sorted from blood, taken in a trial of the OX40 agonist ivuxolimab. Receptors originate from an adult with an advanced solid tumor such as melanoma, head and neck, liver or kidney cancer.

The V gene is TRBV27, the J gene TRBJ2-1, with D possibly called TRBD1 or TRBD2 (5 bases each). Trimming stripped 5 bases from V and 7 bases from J, with 15 bases between. The CDR3 spans 14 residues. The V gene's germline CDR1 is MNHEY and CDR2 SMNVEV (reference sequence). The CDR3: CASSPNRDRNEQFF. The DNA for the CDR3 is TGTGCCAGCAGTCCTAATAGGGACCGGAATGAGCAGTTCTTC.

The CDR3 here is CASVSRDSRRNTEAFF. CDR3 bases: TGTGCTAGTGTATCCAGGGATTCGAGACGGAACACTGAAGCTTTCTTT. The chain has TRBV12-5 and TRBJ1-1; a weak D match, TRBD1 (5 bases). V gave up 7 bases and J gave up 1 base, with 19 bases separating them. The CDR3 is made up of 16 amino acids. Germline CDR1 and CDR2: LGHNT and FRNRAP. The entire variable domain, with the rest obtained from reference TRBV12-5 and TRBJ1-1, is as follows: DARVTQTPRHKVTEMGQEVTMRCQPILGHNTVFWYRQTMMQGLELLAYFRNRAPLDDSGMPKDRFSAEMPDATLATLKIQPSEPRDSAVYFCASVSRDSRRNTEAFFGQGTRLTVV.

CDR3: CATAGGAGQPQHF. The CDR3 coding sequence is TGTGCCACTGCAGGGGGCGCGGGGCAGCCCCAGCATTTT. The chain recombines TRBV5-4 with TRBJ1-5, with 8 bases aligning to TRBD1. V shed 9 bases and J 7 bases; nucleotides not matched to a gene: 9. CDR1 is SGHNT and CDR2 is YYREEE in the germline V gene (reference sequence). CDR3 length equals 13 residues.

The chain is built from TRBV2 and TRBJ2-3, with TRBD2 matching over 11 bases. There are 18 residues in the CDR3. CDR1 is SNHLY, CDR2 FYNNEI, per germline. After removal of 4 bases from V and 6 bases from J, the junction contained 15 bases not matched to a gene. CDR3 in amino acids: CASSVYLAGGTSQDTQYF. Here the CDR3 DNA reads TGTGCCAGCAGTGTGTACCTAGCGGGGGGTACTTCTCAGGATACGCAGTATTTT.

The chain carries TRBV27 and TRBJ1-1, with D unresolved. Per the germline V gene, CDR1 is MNHEY and CDR2 is SMNVEV (reference sequence). The CDR3 consists of 14 residues. V lost 2 bases, J lost 6 bases, and 13 bases lay in between. CDR3 nucleotides: TGTGCCAGCAGTTTACGGGCCTTCGGGTCTGAAGCTTTCTTT. Its translation is CASSLRAFGSEAFF.

The chain joins TRBV7-9 to TRBJ2-7; D gene unclear. This CDR3 spans 15 amino acids. Germline V lookup: CDR1 SEHNR, CDR2 FQNEAQ (reference sequence). Trimming pared 5 bases from V and 9 bases from J, leaving 23 bases between. CDR3: CASSPVDLGRVWQYF. In DNA, the CDR3 is TGTGCCAGCAGCCCCGTCGATCTGGGAAGGGTTTGGCAGTACTTC.

CDR3 nucleotides: TGTGCCAGCAGCTTAGGAGGGACAGGGGGCCTGATTGAAAAACTGTTTTTT. Translated: CASSLGGTGGLIEKLFF. V and J are TRBV7-2 and TRBJ1-4; 12 bases are a match to TRBD1. From germline, CDR1 is SGHTA and CDR2 FQGNSA. V gave up 1 base and J gave up 7 bases; unmatched junction bases: 7. The CDR3 is 17 amino acids.

This rearrangement joins TRBV7-7 to TRBJ2-5; 7 bases line up with TRBD1. Germline V gene lookup returns CDR1 SSHAT and CDR2 FNYEAQ (reference sequence). With 3 bases clipped from V and 2 bases from J, the junction kept 3 bases outside the gene matches. This CDR3 is built from 14 residues. The CDR3 region has the DNA TGTGCCAGCAGCTTGGGGACAGTTCAAGAGACCCAGTACTTC. It translates to CASSLGTVQETQYF.

The chain recombines TRBV7-9 with TRBJ2-2; 8 bases align to TRBD1. J was trimmed by 6 bases and V by 2 bases; bases with no gene match: 8. Looked up from germline, CDR1 is SEHNR and CDR2 is FQNEAQ (reference sequence). The CDR3 sequence is 16 residues long. This CDR3 is CASSLFGQGAAGELFF. CDR3 DNA sequence: TGTGCCAGCAGCTTATTCGGTCAGGGGGCGGCCGGGGAGCTGTTTTTT.

The rearrangement links TRBV5-5 to TRBJ1-2; 7 bases are shared with TRBD1. V shed 5 bases, J shed 2 bases, and the junction held 6 bases outside the gene matches. The CDR3 loop spans 14 amino acids. The germline V gene encodes CDR1 SGHKS and CDR2 YYEKEE (reference sequence). The CDR3, as DNA: TGTGCCAGCAGGGTAAAGGGGGCGAACTATGGCTACACCTTC. Translating it yields CASRVKGANYGYTF.